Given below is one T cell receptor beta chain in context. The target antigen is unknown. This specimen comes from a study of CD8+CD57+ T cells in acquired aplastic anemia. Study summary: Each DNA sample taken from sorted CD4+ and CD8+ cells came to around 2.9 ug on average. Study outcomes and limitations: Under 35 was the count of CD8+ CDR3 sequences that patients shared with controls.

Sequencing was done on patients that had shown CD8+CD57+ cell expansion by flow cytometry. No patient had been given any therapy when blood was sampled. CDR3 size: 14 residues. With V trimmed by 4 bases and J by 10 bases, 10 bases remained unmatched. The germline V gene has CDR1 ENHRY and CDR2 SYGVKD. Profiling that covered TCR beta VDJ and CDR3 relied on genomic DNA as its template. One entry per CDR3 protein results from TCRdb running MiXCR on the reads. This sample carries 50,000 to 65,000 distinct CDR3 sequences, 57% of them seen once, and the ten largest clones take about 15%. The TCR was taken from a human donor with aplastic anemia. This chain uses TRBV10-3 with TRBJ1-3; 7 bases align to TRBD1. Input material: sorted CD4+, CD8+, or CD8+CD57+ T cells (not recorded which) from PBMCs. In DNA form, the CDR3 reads TGTGCCATCAGTGGCGACAGGGCTGGTGGGACCATATATTTT. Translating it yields CAISGDRAGGTIYF.